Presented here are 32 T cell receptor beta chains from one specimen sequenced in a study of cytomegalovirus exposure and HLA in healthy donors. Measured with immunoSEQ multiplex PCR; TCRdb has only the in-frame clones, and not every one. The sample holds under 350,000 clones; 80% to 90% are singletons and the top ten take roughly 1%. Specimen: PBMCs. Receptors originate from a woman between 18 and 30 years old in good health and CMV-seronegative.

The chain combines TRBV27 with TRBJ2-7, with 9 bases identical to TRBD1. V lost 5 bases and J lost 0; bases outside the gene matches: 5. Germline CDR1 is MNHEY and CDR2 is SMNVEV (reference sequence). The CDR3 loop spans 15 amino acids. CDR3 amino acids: CASSIGQGYSYEQYF. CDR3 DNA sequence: TGTGCCAGCAGTATCGGACAGGGGTACTCCTACGAGCAGTACTTC.

This chain's CDR3 is CAWSPGQGTGELFF. The CDR3 coding sequence is TGTGCCTGGAGCCCGGGACAGGGTACCGGGGAGCTGTTTTTT. The genes are TRBV30 and TRBJ2-2, with 9 nucleotides matching TRBD1. CDR1 is GTSNPN and CDR2 is SVGIG in the germline V gene (reference sequence). J was trimmed by 5 bases and V by 3 bases; bases with no gene match: 4. There are 14 residues in the CDR3. Drawing the rest from reference TRBV30 and TRBJ2-2, the complete variable domain is SQTIHQWPATLVQPVGSPLSLECTVEGTSNPNLYWYRQAAGRGLQLLFYSVGIGQISSEVPQNLSASRPQDRQFILSSKKLLLSDSGFYLCAWSPGQGTGELFFGEGSRLTVL.

CDR3 region: CASSRSDRADTGELFF. The CDR3 DNA follows: TGTGCCAGCAGCAGGAGTGACAGGGCGGACACCGGGGAGCTGTTTTTT. The chain has TRBV5-6 and TRBJ2-2; TRBD1 agrees at 7 bases. This CDR3 spans 16 amino acids. Germline V CDR1 and CDR2: SGHDT, YYEEEE. Trimming at V came to 4 bases and at J to 3 bases, leaving 9 bases not matched to a gene.

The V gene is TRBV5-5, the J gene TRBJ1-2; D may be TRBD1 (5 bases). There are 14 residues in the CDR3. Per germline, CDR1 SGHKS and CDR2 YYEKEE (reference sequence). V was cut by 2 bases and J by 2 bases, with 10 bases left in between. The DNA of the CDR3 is TGTGCCAGCAGCTTACAGGTATCCAACTATGGCTACACCTTC. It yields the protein CASSLQVSNYGYTF.

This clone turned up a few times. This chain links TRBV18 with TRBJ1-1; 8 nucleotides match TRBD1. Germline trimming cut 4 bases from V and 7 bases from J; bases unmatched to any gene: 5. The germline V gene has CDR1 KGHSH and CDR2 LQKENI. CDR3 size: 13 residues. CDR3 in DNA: TGTGCCAGCTCACAGACAGGGGCCGTTGAAGCTTTCTTT. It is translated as CASSQTGAVEAFF.

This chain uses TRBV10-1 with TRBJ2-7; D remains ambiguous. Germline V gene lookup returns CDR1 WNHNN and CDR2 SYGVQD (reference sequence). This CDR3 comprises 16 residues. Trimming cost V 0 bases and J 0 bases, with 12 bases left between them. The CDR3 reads CASSESPRHNSYEQYF. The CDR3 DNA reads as TGCGCCAGCAGTGAGTCGCCCAGGCACAACTCCTACGAGCAGTACTTC.

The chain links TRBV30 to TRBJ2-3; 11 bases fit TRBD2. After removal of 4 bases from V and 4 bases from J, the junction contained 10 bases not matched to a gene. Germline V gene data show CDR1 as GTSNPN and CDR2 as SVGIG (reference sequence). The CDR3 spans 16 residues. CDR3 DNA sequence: TGTGCCTGGAATGTTCAGCTAGCGGGGGGTGCAGATACGCAGTATTTT. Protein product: CAWNVQLAGGADTQYF.

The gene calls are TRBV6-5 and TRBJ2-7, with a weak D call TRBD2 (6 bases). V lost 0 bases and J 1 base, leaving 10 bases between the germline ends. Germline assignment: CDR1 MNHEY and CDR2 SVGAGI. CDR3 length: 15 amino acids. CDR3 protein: CASSYSVSGSYEQYF. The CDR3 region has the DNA TGTGCCAGCAGTTACTCGGTCAGCGGGTCCTACGAGCAGTACTTC.

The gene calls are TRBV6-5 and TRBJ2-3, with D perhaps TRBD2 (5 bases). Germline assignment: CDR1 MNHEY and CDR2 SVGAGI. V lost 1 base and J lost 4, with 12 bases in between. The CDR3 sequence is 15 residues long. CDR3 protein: CASSYWGALADTQYF. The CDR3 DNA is TGTGCCAGCAGTTACTGGGGAGCCTTAGCAGATACGCAGTATTTT.

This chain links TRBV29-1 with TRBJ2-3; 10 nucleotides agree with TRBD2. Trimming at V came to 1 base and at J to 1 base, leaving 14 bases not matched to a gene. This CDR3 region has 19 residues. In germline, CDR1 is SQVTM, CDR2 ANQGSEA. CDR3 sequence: CSVEGVAGGARFGTDTQYF. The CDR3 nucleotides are TGCAGCGTTGAAGGTGTAGCGGGGGGTGCCCGGTTTGGCACAGATACGCAGTATTTT.

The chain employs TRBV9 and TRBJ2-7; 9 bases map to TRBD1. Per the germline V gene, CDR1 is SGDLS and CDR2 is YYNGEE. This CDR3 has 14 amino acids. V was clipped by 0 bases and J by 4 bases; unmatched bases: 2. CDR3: CASSVGQGGYEQYF. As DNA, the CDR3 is TGTGCCAGCAGCGTAGGACAGGGGGGTTACGAGCAGTACTTC.

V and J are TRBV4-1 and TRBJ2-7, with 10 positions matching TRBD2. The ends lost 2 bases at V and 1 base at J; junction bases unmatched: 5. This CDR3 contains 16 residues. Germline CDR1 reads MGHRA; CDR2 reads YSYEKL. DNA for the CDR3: TGCGCCAGCAGCCAAACCGGGACTAGCGAATCCTACGAGCAGTACTTC. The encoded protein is CASSQTGTSESYEQYF.

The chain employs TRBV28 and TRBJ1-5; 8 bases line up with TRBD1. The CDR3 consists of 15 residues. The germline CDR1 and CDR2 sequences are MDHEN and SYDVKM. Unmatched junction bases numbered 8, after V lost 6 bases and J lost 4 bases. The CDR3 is CASRTTGVGNQPQHF. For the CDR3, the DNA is TGTGCCAGCAGGACGACAGGGGTTGGGAATCAGCCCCAGCATTTT.

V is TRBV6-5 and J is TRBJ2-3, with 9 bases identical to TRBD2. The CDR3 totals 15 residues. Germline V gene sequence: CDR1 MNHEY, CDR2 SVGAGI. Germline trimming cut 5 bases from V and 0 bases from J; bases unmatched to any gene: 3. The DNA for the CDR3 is TGTGCCAGCAGTCGGACTAGCGTTAGCACAGATACGCAGTATTTT. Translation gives CASSRTSVSTDTQYF.

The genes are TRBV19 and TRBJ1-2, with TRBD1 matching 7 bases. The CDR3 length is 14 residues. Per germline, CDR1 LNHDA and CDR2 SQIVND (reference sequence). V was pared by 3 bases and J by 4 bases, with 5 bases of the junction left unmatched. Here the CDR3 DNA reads TGTGCCAGTAGTATCGGACAGGCCGGCTATGGCTACACCTTC. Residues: CASSIGQAGYGYTF.

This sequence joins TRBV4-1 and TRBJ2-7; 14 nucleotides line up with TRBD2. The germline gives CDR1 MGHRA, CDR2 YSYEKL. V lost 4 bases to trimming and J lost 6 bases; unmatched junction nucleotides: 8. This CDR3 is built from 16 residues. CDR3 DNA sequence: TGCGCCAGCAGCCTGGCCGGGACTAGCGGGAGTAGCGAGCAGTACTTC. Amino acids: CASSLAGTSGSSEQYF.

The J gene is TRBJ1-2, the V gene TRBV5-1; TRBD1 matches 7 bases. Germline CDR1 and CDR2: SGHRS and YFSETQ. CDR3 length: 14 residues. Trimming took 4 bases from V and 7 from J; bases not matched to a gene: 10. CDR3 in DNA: TGCGCCAGCAGCGCCATACAGGGGACCTTTGGCTACACCTTC. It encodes CASSAIQGTFGYTF.

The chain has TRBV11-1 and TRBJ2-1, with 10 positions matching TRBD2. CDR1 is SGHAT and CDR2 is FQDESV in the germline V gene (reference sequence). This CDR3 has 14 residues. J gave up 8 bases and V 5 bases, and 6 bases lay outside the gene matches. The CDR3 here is CASSPGTSADEQFF. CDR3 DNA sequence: TGTGCCAGCAGCCCCGGGACTAGCGCCGATGAGCAGTTCTTC.

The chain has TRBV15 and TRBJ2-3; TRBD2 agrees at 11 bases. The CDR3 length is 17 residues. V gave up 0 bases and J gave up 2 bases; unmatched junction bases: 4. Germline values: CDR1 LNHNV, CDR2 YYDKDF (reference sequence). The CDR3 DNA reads TGTGCCACCAGCAGAGACCCGACTAGCGGGGACACAGATACGCAGTATTTT. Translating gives CATSRDPTSGDTDTQYF.

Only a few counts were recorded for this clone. The CDR3 loop reads CAWSAGSSYNEQFF. In DNA, the CDR3 is TGTGCCTGGAGTGCGGGGAGCTCCTACAATGAGCAGTTCTTC. The rearrangement links TRBV30 to TRBJ2-1; tentative D call: TRBD2 (5 bases). The V end was cut by 1 base, the J end by 0 bases, with 7 bases between. CDR1 is GTSNPN and CDR2 is SVGIG in the germline V gene (reference sequence). The CDR3 totals 14 residues.

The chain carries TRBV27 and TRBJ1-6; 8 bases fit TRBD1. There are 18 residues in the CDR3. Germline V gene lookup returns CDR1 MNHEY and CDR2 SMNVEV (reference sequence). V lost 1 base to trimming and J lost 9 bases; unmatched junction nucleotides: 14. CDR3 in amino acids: CASSLFHPGTGSGSPLHF. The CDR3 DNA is TGTGCCAGCAGTTTATTTCACCCCGGGACAGGTTCGGGTTCACCCCTCCACTTT.

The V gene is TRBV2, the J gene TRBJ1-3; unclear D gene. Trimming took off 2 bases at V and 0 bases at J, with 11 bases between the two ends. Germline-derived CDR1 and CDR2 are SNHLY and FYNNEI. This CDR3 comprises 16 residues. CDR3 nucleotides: TGTGCCAGCAGTGAATCGGTAGTGAGCTCTGGAAACACCATATATTTT. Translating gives CASSESVVSSGNTIYF.

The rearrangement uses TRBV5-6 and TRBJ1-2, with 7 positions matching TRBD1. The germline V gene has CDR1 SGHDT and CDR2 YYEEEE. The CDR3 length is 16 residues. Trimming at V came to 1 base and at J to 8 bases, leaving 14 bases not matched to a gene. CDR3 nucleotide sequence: TGTGCCAGCAGCTTGCCTCACGAGACAGGGTTCGACGGCTACACCTTC. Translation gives CASSLPHETGFDGYTF.

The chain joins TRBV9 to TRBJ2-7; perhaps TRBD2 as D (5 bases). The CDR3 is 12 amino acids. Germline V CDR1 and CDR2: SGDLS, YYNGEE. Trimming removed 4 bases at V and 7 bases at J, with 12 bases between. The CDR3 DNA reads TGTGCCAGCAGCCCAGCGACGGGGGAGCAGTACTTC. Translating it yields CASSPATGEQYF.

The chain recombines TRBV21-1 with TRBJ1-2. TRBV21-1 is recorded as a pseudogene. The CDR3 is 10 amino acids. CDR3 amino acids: CASLRGGYTF. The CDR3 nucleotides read TGTGCCAGCCTACGAGGAGGCTACACCTTC.

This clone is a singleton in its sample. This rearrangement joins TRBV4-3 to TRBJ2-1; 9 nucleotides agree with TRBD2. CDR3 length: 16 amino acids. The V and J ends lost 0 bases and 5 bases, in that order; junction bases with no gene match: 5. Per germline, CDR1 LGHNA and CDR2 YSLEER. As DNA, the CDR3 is TGCGCCAGCAGCCAAGAGCGGGGGGGTGAGGACAATGAGCAGTTCTTC. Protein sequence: CASSQERGGEDNEQFF.

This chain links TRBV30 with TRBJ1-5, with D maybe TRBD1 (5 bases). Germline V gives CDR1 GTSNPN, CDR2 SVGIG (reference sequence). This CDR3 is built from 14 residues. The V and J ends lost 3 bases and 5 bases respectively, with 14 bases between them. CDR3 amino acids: CAWRADNYHQPQHF. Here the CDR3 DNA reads TGTGCCTGGAGGGCGGACAACTACCATCAGCCCCAGCATTTT.

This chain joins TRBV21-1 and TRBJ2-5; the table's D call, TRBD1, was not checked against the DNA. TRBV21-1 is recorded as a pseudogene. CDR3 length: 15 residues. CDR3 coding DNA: TGTGCCAGCAGCAAAGAGCCAGGGGGCCAAGAGACCCAGTACTTC. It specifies CASSKEPGGQETQYF.

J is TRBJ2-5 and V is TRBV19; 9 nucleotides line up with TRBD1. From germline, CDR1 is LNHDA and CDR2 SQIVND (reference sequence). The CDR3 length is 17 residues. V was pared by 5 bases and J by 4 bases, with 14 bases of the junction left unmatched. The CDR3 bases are TGTGCCAGTAGTGCGTCAACAGGGGGCTGGGAGGGAGAGACCCAGTACTTC. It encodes CASSASTGGWEGETQYF. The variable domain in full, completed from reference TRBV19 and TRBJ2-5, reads DGGITQSPKYLFRKEGQNVTLSCEQNLNHDAMYWYRQDPGQGLRLIYYSQIVNDFQKGDIAEGYSVSREKKESFPLTVTSAQKNPTAFYLCASSASTGGWEGETQYFGPGTRLLVL.

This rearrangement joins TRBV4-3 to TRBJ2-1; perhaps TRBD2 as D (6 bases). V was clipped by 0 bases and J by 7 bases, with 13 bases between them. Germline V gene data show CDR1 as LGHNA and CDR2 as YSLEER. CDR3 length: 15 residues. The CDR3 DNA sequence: TGCGCCAGCAGCCAAGATCCGGGGGAATCGAATGAGCAGTTCTTC. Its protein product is CASSQDPGESNEQFF.

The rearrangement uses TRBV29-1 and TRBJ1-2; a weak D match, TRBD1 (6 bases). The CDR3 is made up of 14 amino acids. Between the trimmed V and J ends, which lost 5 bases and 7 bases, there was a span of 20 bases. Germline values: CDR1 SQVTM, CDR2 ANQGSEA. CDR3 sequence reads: CSVFPSQGEGGYTF. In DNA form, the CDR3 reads TGCAGCGTTTTTCCATCACAGGGAGAGGGTGGCTACACCTTC.

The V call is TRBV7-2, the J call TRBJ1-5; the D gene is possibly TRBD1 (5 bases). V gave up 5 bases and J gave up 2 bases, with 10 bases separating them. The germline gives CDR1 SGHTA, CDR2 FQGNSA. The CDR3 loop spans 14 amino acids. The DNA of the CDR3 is TGTGCCAGCAGCATCGACAGCGGCAATCAGCCCCAGCATTTT. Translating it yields CASSIDSGNQPQHF.